This T cell receptor beta chain was captured in a study of neurological immune-mediated disorders. This clonotype was counted ten times or more. The ends were cut back, 2 bases at V and 9 bases at J, with 8 bases in the middle. Germline loops: CDR1 DFQATT, CDR2 SNEGSKA (reference sequence). The CDR3 runs 11 residues. MiXCR, applied by TCRdb to the 5' RACE reads, yields one record per CDR3 protein. The sample records about 50,000 distinct CDR3 sequences, 9% to 12% being singletons. V and J are TRBV20-1 and TRBJ2-1; no clear D. The receptor was derived from a man between 70 and 80 years old with HTLV-1-associated myelopathy (HAM/TSP). The specimen sequenced was PBMCs. CDR3 in DNA: TGCAGTGCTAGACAGTCAGTTGAGCAGTTCTTC. It yields the protein CSARQSVEQFF.